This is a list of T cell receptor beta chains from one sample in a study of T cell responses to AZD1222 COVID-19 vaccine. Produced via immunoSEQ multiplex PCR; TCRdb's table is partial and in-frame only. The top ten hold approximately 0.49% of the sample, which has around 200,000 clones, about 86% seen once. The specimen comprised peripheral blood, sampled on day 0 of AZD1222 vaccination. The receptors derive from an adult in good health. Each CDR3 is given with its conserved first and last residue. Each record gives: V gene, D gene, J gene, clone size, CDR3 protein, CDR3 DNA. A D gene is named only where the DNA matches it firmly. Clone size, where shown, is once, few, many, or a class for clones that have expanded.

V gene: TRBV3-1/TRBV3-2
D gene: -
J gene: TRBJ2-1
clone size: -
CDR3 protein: CASRPGTPSYNEQFF
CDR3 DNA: TGTGCCAGCAGGCCCGGGACTCCCTCCTACAATGAGCAGTTCTTC

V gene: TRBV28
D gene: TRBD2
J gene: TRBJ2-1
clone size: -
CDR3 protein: CASSALTSGRYNEQFF
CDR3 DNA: TGTGCCAGCAGTGCCCTAACTAGCGGGAGATACAATGAGCAGTTCTTC

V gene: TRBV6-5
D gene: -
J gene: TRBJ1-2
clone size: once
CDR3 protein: CAISGVVYGYTF
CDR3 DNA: TGTGCCATTTCCGGAGTGGTCTATGGCTACACCTTC

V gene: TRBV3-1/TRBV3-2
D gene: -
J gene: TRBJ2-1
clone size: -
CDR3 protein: CASSQVGLHEQFF
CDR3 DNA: TGTGCCAGCAGCCAAGTAGGGCTTCATGAGCAGTTCTTC

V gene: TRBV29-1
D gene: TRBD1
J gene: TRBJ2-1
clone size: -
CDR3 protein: CSVGGRSYNEQFF
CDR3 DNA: TGCAGCGTAGGGGGCCGTTCCTACAATGAGCAGTTCTTC

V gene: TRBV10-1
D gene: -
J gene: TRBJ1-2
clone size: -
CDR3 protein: CASFRIQTKAYGYTF
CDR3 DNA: TGCGCCAGCTTCCGAATACAGACCAAGGCCTATGGCTACACCTTC

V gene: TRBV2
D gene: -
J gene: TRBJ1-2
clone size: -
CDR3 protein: CASSFGGTMGGYTF
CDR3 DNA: TGTGCCAGCAGTTTTGGAGGGACAATGGGCGGCTACACCTTC

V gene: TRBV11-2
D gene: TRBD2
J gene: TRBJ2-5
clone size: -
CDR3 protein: CASSLRLAGGPGETQYF
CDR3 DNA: TGTGCCAGCAGCTTAAGGCTAGCGGGGGGGCCGGGTGAGACCCAGTACTTC

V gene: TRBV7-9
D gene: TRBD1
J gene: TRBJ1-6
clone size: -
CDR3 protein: CASGQGLNSPLHF
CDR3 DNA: TGTGCCAGCGGACAGGGTTTAAATTCACCCCTCCACTTT

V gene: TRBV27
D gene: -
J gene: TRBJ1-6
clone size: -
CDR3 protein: CASSFIRSPLHF
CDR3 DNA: TGTGCCAGCAGTTTCATCCGGTCACCCCTCCACTTT

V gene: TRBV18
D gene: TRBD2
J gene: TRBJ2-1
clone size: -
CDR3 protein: CASSLLVLAEGSNEQFF
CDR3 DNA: TGTGCCAGCTCACTCCTCGTCCTAGCGGAGGGGTCCAATGAGCAGTTCTTC

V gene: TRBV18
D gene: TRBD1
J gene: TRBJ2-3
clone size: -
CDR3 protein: CASSRTGETDTQYF
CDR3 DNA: TGTGCCAGCTCACGGACAGGGGAGACAGATACGCAGTATTTT

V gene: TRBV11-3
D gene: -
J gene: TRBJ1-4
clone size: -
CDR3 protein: CASSLTGSGEKLFF
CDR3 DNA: TGTGCCAGCAGTCTTACAGGGTCCGGAGAAAAACTGTTTTTT

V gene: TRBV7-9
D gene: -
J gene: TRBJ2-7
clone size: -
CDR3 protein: CASSRTVYEQYF
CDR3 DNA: TGTGCCAGCAGCCGGACAGTCTACGAGCAGTACTTC

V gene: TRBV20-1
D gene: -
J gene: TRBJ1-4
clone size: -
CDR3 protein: CSASYSGEKLFF
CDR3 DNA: TGCAGTGCTAGTTACAGTGGGGAAAAACTGTTTTTT

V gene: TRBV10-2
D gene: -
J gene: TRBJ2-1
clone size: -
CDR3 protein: CARRRNEQFF
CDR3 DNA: TGCGCCAGACGCAGGAATGAGCAGTTCTTC

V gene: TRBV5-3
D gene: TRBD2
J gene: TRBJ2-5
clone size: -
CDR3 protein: CARSARLAYGGETQYF
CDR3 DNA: TGTGCCAGAAGCGCCCGACTAGCTTATGGAGGGGAGACCCAGTACTTC

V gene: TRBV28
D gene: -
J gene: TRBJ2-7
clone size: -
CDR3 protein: CASSPPGTSSYEQYF
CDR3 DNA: TGTGCCAGCAGCCCGCCCGGGACTTCTTCCTACGAGCAGTACTTC

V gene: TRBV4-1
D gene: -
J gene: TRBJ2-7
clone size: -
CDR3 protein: CASSQGRSYEQYF
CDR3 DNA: TGCGCCAGCAGCCAAGGACGGTCCTACGAGCAGTACTTC

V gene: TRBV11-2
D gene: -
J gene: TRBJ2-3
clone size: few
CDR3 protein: CASSPGRVPSTDTQYF
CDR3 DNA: TGTGCCAGCAGCCCGGGGCGGGTACCCTCCACAGATACGCAGTATTTT

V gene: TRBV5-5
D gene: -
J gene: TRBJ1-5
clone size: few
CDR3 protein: CASSLWGASNQPQHF
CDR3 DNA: TGTGCCAGCAGCTTGTGGGGGGCGAGCAATCAGCCCCAGCATTTT

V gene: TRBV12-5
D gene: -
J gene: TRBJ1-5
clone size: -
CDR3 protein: CASVFGSGGNQPQHF
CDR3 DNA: TGTGCTAGTGTCTTCGGGAGCGGTGGCAATCAGCCCCAGCATTTT